The rows below give T cell receptor beta chains drawn from one sample of a study of shared clonotypes between healthy human individuals. Sequencing used immunoSEQ multiplex PCR; TCRdb keeps in-frame clones, though not all of them. Of 730,000 or so clones in the sample, around 72% were seen once. Sample: memory CD4+ T cells sorted from blood. Receptors were obtained from a woman in her 30s in good health. Both conserved end residues are part of each CDR3. The order of the fields is V gene, D gene, clone size, J gene, CDR3 DNA, CDR3 protein. A D gene is named only where the DNA matches it firmly. Some rows mark clone size as missing; the rest say once, few, many or name a class of expanded clone.

V gene: TRBV29-1
D gene: TRBD1
clone size: .
J gene: TRBJ2-5
CDR3 DNA: TGCAGCGTTGAAAGTGTACGGACGGACAGGGGGACCCAGTACTTC
CDR3 protein: CSVESVRTDRGTQYF

V gene: TRBV19
D gene: .
clone size: .
J gene: TRBJ1-4
CDR3 DNA: TGTGCCAGTAGTATTGCGGGGGGAGATGAAAAACTGTTTTTT
CDR3 protein: CASSIAGGDEKLFF

V gene: TRBV2
D gene: TRBD2
clone size: .
J gene: TRBJ2-7
CDR3 DNA: TGTGCCAGCAGAGGGACCGGGACTAGCTCCTACGAGCAGTACTTC
CDR3 protein: CASRGTGTSSYEQYF

V gene: TRBV7-7
D gene: .
clone size: .
J gene: TRBJ2-7
CDR3 DNA: TGTGCCAGCAGCTCCGGACATTATTACGAGCAGTACTTC
CDR3 protein: CASSSGHYYEQYF

V gene: TRBV7-2
D gene: TRBD2
clone size: .
J gene: TRBJ2-3
CDR3 DNA: TGTGCCAGGCTTAGCGGGAGTGATACGCAGTATTTT
CDR3 protein: CARLSGSDTQYF

V gene: TRBV11-2
D gene: .
clone size: .
J gene: TRBJ2-2
CDR3 DNA: TGTGCCAGCAGGCTAGCTCCCGGGGAGCTGTTTTTT
CDR3 protein: CASRLAPGELFF

V gene: TRBV27
D gene: .
clone size: .
J gene: TRBJ2-1
CDR3 DNA: TGTGCCAGCAGCCTCAACAAGGGCGTGTCCTACAATGAGCAGTTCTTC
CDR3 protein: CASSLNKGVSYNEQFF

V gene: TRBV5-1
D gene: TRBD2
clone size: .
J gene: TRBJ2-1
CDR3 DNA: TGCGCCAGCAGCACATCTAGCGGATCCTACAATGAGCAGTTCTTC
CDR3 protein: CASSTSSGSYNEQFF

V gene: TRBV6-1
D gene: TRBD1
clone size: .
J gene: TRBJ2-3
CDR3 DNA: TGTGCCAGCGGGGGGACAGGGGAAGATACGCAGTATTTT
CDR3 protein: CASGGTGEDTQYF

V gene: TRBV7-3
D gene: .
clone size: .
J gene: TRBJ1-3
CDR3 DNA: TGTGCCAGCAGCTTTAGGTCTGGAAACACCATATATTTT
CDR3 protein: CASSFRSGNTIYF

V gene: TRBV27
D gene: .
clone size: .
J gene: TRBJ1-2
CDR3 DNA: TGTGCCAGCAGTTTATCCGGCAGGGAGAATGGCTACACCTTC
CDR3 protein: CASSLSGRENGYTF

V gene: TRBV18
D gene: TRBD1
clone size: .
J gene: TRBJ1-2
CDR3 DNA: TGTGCCAGCTCCGAAACAGGGGGCGACTATGGCTACACCTTC
CDR3 protein: CASSETGGDYGYTF

V gene: TRBV7-8
D gene: .
clone size: .
J gene: TRBJ1-5
CDR3 DNA: TGTGCCAGCGGGGGTAACAATCAGCCCCAGCATTTT
CDR3 protein: CASGGNNQPQHF

V gene: TRBV18
D gene: .
clone size: .
J gene: TRBJ2-2
CDR3 DNA: TGTGCCAGCTCACCGGGAACTCGGAACACCGGGGAGCTGTTTTTT
CDR3 protein: CASSPGTRNTGELFF

V gene: TRBV28
D gene: .
clone size: .
J gene: TRBJ2-7
CDR3 DNA: TGTGCCAGCAGCGCAATGAGCTCCTACGAGCAGTACTTC
CDR3 protein: CASSAMSSYEQYF

V gene: TRBV4-2
D gene: TRBD1
clone size: .
J gene: TRBJ1-1
CDR3 DNA: TGTGCCAGCAGCCGTGACAGGGCATCCACTGAAGCTTTCTTT
CDR3 protein: CASSRDRASTEAFF

V gene: TRBV4-1
D gene: TRBD2
clone size: once
J gene: TRBJ2-2
CDR3 DNA: TGCGCCAGCAGCCCAAGAGCGGGAGGGTTCTCCGGGGAGCTGTTTTTT
CDR3 protein: CASSPRAGGFSGELFF

V gene: TRBV18
D gene: .
clone size: .
J gene: TRBJ2-7
CDR3 DNA: TGTGCCAGCTCACCGAGGGGCGACTCCTACGAGCAGTACTTC
CDR3 protein: CASSPRGDSYEQYF

V gene: TRBV7-2
D gene: .
clone size: .
J gene: TRBJ2-5
CDR3 DNA: TGTGCCAGCAGCTTTAGAGGGGGGCGAGTGGAGACCCAGTACTTC
CDR3 protein: CASSFRGGRVETQYF

V gene: TRBV6-6
D gene: TRBD1
clone size: once
J gene: TRBJ1-4
CDR3 DNA: TGTGCCAGCAGTTACCCAGGGGGGGGTGAAAAACTGTTTTTT
CDR3 protein: CASSYPGGGEKLFF

V gene: TRBV19
D gene: TRBD1
clone size: .
J gene: TRBJ1-2
CDR3 DNA: TGTGCCAGTAGTCCTCAGGGGGCTCTGTATGGCTACACCTTC
CDR3 protein: CASSPQGALYGYTF

V gene: TRBV11-2
D gene: TRBD2
clone size: .
J gene: TRBJ2-3
CDR3 DNA: TGTGCCAGCAGCTCGGGACTATCAGGGAGAGGGGATACGCAGTATTTT
CDR3 protein: CASSSGLSGRGDTQYF

V gene: TRBV19
D gene: .
clone size: .
J gene: TRBJ1-5
CDR3 DNA: TGTGCCAGTAGTATAGGGGGCAGCGGTGGAGGTTTGCCCCAGCATTTT
CDR3 protein: CASSIGGSGGGLPQHF

V gene: TRBV5-1
D gene: TRBD2
clone size: few
J gene: TRBJ2-1
CDR3 DNA: TGCGCCAGCAGCTTGGGGGGGACTAGCGGTAACAATGAGCAGTTCTTC
CDR3 protein: CASSLGGTSGNNEQFF

V gene: TRBV10-3
D gene: .
clone size: .
J gene: TRBJ2-3
CDR3 DNA: TGTGCCCCAAAGTACCAGGGGGAGGACCCCGATACGCAGTATTTT
CDR3 protein: CAPKYQGEDPDTQYF

V gene: TRBV9
D gene: .
clone size: .
J gene: TRBJ1-3
CDR3 DNA: TGTGCCAGCAGCGTGGGACGTCTCTCTGGAAACACCATATATTTT
CDR3 protein: CASSVGRLSGNTIYF

V gene: TRBV19
D gene: .
clone size: .
J gene: TRBJ1-2
CDR3 DNA: TGTGCCAGTAGTATTGGGGAGTTAGCGGGCTACACCTTC
CDR3 protein: CASSIGELAGYTF

V gene: TRBV5-4
D gene: .
clone size: once
J gene: TRBJ2-5
CDR3 DNA: TGTGCCAGTACCCTTGGGACCGAAGAGACCCAGTACTTC
CDR3 protein: CASTLGTEETQYF

V gene: TRBV28
D gene: .
clone size: .
J gene: TRBJ1-4
CDR3 DNA: TGTGCCAGCAGTGAGGGGGAGTCAACTAATGAAAAACTGTTTTTT
CDR3 protein: CASSEGESTNEKLFF

V gene: TRBV7-2
D gene: .
clone size: few
J gene: TRBJ2-1
CDR3 DNA: TGTGCCAGCAGCTCATACTTAGAGAATGAGCAGTTCTTC
CDR3 protein: CASSSYLENEQFF

V gene: TRBV5-1
D gene: TRBD2
clone size: .
J gene: TRBJ2-1
CDR3 DNA: TGCGCCAGCAGCTTGTTTGCGGGCGGGAGGGGATACAATGAGCAGTTCTTC
CDR3 protein: CASSLFAGGRGYNEQFF

V gene: TRBV5-4
D gene: .
clone size: many
J gene: TRBJ1-2
CDR3 DNA: TGTGCCACCCGAAAGGGGGGATTTGGCTACACCTTC
CDR3 protein: CATRKGGFGYTF

V gene: TRBV10-3
D gene: TRBD2
clone size: .
J gene: TRBJ2-3
CDR3 DNA: TGTGCCATCAGTGAGACTAGCGGGAGGGCCAGCACAGATACGCAGTATTTT
CDR3 protein: CAISETSGRASTDTQYF

V gene: TRBV9
D gene: TRBD1
clone size: .
J gene: TRBJ2-7
CDR3 DNA: TGTGCCAGCAAAGCCAGGGACAGGGCCTACGAGCAGTACTTC
CDR3 protein: CASKARDRAYEQYF

V gene: TRBV28
D gene: .
clone size: .
J gene: TRBJ1-1
CDR3 DNA: TGTGCCAGCACCCTTATGGGCCAGAGCACTGAAGCTTTCTTT
CDR3 protein: CASTLMGQSTEAFF

V gene: TRBV27
D gene: TRBD2
clone size: .
J gene: TRBJ2-4
CDR3 DNA: TGTGCCAGCAGTTACAAACCGCGCGGGCTAGCGGGAGCTGACATTCAGTACTTC
CDR3 protein: CASSYKPRGLAGADIQYF

V gene: TRBV10-3
D gene: TRBD1
clone size: .
J gene: TRBJ2-5
CDR3 DNA: TGTGCCATCAGTTCCGGGACAGGGCGATCCACCCAAGAGACCCAGTACTTC
CDR3 protein: CAISSGTGRSTQETQYF

V gene: TRBV5-1
D gene: TRBD2
clone size: .
J gene: TRBJ2-3
CDR3 DNA: TGCGCCAGCAGCTTGGCCGGACTAGCGGGAGGCCTTAGCACAGATACGCAGTATTTT
CDR3 protein: CASSLAGLAGGLSTDTQYF

V gene: TRBV28
D gene: .
clone size: .
J gene: TRBJ2-3
CDR3 DNA: TGTGCCAGCAGTTTATCTTATAGACAGGTACTCACAGATACGCAGTATTTT
CDR3 protein: CASSLSYRQVLTDTQYF

V gene: TRBV4-1
D gene: TRBD1
clone size: once
J gene: TRBJ2-7
CDR3 DNA: TGCGCCAGCAGCCACTCAACGGGACAGGGTCTTACACTCTACGAGCAGTACTTC
CDR3 protein: CASSHSTGQGLTLYEQYF

V gene: TRBV18
D gene: .
clone size: once
J gene: TRBJ1-1
CDR3 DNA: TGTGCCAGCTCACCAGGGCAGAACACTGAAGCTTTCTTT
CDR3 protein: CASSPGQNTEAFF

V gene: TRBV6-6
D gene: TRBD1
clone size: .
J gene: TRBJ1-1
CDR3 DNA: TGTGCCAGCCGTCGACAGGGAGAAGCTTTCTTT
CDR3 protein: CASRRQGEAFF

V gene: TRBV7-2
D gene: TRBD2
clone size: .
J gene: TRBJ2-1
CDR3 DNA: TGTGCCAGCAGCTTAAACGGGAGGCTCGTCGATGAGCAGTTCTTC
CDR3 protein: CASSLNGRLVDEQFF

V gene: TRBV18
D gene: .
clone size: .
J gene: TRBJ1-3
CDR3 DNA: TGTGCCAGCTCGCAAAGGGCAGGCGTCCTGGGAGGAAACACCATATATTTT
CDR3 protein: CASSQRAGVLGGNTIYF

V gene: TRBV10-3
D gene: .
clone size: .
J gene: TRBJ2-7
CDR3 DNA: TGTGCCATCAGCGAACAGGGTCCCGCCTACGAGCAGTACTTC
CDR3 protein: CAISEQGPAYEQYF

V gene: TRBV25-1
D gene: .
clone size: .
J gene: TRBJ2-3
CDR3 DNA: TGTGCCAGCAGTGAATTGACAGGCCTTCAATGGGATACGCAGTATTTT
CDR3 protein: CASSELTGLQWDTQYF

V gene: TRBV11-2
D gene: TRBD1
clone size: many
J gene: TRBJ2-5
CDR3 DNA: TGTGCCAGCAGCTACCAGGGGGACGAGACCCAGTACTTC
CDR3 protein: CASSYQGDETQYF

V gene: TRBV2
D gene: .
clone size: .
J gene: TRBJ2-3
CDR3 DNA: TGTGCCAGCAGAACGGAGGCAGATACGCAGTATTTT
CDR3 protein: CASRTEADTQYF